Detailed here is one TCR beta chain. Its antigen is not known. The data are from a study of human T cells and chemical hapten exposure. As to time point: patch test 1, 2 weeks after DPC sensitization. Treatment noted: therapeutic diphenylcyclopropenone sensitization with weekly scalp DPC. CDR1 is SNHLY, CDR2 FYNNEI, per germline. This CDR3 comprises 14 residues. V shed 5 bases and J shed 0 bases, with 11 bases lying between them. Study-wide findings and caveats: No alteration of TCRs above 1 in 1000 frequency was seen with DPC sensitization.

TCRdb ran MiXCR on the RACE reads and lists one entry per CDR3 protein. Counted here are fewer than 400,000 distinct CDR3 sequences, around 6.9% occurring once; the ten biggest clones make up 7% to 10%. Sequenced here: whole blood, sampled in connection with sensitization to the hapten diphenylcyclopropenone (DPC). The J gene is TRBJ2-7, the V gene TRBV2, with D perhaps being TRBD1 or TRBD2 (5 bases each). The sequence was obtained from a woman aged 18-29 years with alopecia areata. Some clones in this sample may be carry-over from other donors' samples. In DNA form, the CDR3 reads TGTGCCAGCAGTCCGGGACGAACCTCCTACGAGCAGTACTTC. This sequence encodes CASSPGRTSYEQYF.